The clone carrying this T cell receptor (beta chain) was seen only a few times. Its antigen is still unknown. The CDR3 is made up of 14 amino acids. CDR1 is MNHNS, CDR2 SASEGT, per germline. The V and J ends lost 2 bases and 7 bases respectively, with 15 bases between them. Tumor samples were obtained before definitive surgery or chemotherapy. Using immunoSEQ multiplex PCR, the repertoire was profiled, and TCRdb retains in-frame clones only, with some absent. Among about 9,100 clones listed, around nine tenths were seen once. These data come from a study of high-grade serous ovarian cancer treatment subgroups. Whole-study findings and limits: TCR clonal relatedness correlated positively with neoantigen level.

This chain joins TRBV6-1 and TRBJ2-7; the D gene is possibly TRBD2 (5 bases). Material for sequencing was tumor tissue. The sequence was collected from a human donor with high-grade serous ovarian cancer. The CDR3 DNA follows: TGTGCCAGCAGTGAACTAGTAGCGCTACCGGAGCAGTACTTC. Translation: CASSELVALPEQYF.